The clone carrying this T cell receptor (beta chain) appeared a few times. As yet, its antigen is unknown. TCRdb independently ran MiXCR on the RT-PCR reads; one entry per CDR3 protein. The data show more than 700,000 distinct CDR3 sequences, 20% to 25% seen once. The data stem from a study of response to subunit inactivated influenza vaccine. Notes on the study in general: Authors suggested each seasonal flu vaccination may recruit only limited numbers of new T cells.

This sample comprised PBMCs from blood, obtained approximately 5 days after vaccination. The sequence derives from a middle-aged man who received an inactivated influenza vaccine.

CDR3 region: CSVLTSGEEAKNIQYF. The CDR3 nucleotides read TGCAGCGTTTTAACTAGCGGTGAGGAAGCCAAAAACATTCAGTACTTC. This chain uses TRBV29-1 with TRBJ2-4; the match to TRBD2 covers 8 bases. V shed 5 bases and J 0 bases; nucleotides not matched to a gene: 9. This CDR3 has 16 amino acids. Germline CDR1 reads SQVTM; CDR2 reads ANQGSEA. Supplemented by reference TRBV29-1 and TRBJ2-4, the full variable domain reads SAVISQKPSRDICQRGTSLTIQCQVDSQVTMMFWYRQQPGQSLTLIATANQGSEATYESGFVIDKFPISRPNLTFSTLTVSNMSPEDSSIYLCSVLTSGEEAKNIQYFGAGTRLSVL.